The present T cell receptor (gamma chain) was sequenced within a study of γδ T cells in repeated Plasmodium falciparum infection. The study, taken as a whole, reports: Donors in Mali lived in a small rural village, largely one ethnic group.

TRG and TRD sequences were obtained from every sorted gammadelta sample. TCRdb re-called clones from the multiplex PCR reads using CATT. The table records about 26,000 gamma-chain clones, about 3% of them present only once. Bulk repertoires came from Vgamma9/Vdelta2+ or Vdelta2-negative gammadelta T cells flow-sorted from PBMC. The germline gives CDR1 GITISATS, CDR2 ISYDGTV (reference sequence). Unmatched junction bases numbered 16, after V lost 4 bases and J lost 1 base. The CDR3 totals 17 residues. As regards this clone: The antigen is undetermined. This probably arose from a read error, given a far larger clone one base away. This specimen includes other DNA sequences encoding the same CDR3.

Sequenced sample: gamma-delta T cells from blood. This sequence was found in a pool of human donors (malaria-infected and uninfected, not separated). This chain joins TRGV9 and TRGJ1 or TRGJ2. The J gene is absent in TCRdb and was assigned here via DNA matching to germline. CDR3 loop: CALWDQPNYTNYYKKLF. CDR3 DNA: TGTGCCTTGTGGGACCAGCCGAATTACACAAATTATTATAAGAAACTCTTT.